What follows are 30 T cell receptor beta chains derived from one specimen sequenced in a study of T-cell reconstitution after alpha-beta-depleted transplantation in children. Preparing the TCRbeta library involved the use of unique molecular identifiers. Each CDR3 protein is one row after TCRdb ran MiXCR on the PCR reads. Among about 600,000 distinct CDR3 sequences, 10% were seen once, and the ten largest hold around 4%. The sequencing here drew on PBMCs from the stem cell graft donor, taken from the stem cell graft. Receptors were obtained from a human donor who donated a stem cell graft to a child with acute myeloid leukemia.

This clonotype was counted many times. The chain employs TRBV7-9 and TRBJ2-1, with D perhaps matching TRBD2 (6 bases). This CDR3 has 15 amino acids. The germline V gene encodes CDR1 SEHNR and CDR2 FQNEAQ (reference sequence). V was shortened by 6 bases and J by 10 bases, with 22 bases between the two germline ends. CDR3 protein: CASSFFRDSRREQFF. DNA of the CDR3: TGTGCCAGCAGTTTCTTCCGGGACTCCCGACGCGAGCAGTTCTTC.

The chain combines TRBV19 with TRBJ2-7, with D perhaps assigned TRBD1 or TRBD2 (6 bases each). The CDR3 totals 13 residues. Trimming stripped 6 bases from V and 7 bases from J, with 16 bases between. Germline loops: CDR1 LNHDA, CDR2 SQIVND (reference sequence). Written as DNA, the CDR3 is TGTGCCAGTAGCCTATCGTGGGGGGCAGAGCAGTACTTC. Its translation is CASSLSWGAEQYF.

This clonotype was seen only a few times. The chain carries TRBV10-3 and TRBJ1-1; D is uncertain. With 2 bases removed from V and 0 bases from J, the gap between germline ends came to 4 bases. The CDR3 consists of 13 residues. Germline lookup yields CDR1 ENHRY and CDR2 SYGVKD. CDR3 in amino acids: CAISETMNTEAFF. Written as DNA, the CDR3 is TGTGCCATCAGTGAGACGATGAACACTGAAGCTTTCTTT.

The chain couples TRBV29-1 to TRBJ2-5, with D hard to call. This CDR3 contains 12 residues. Between the trimmed V and J ends, which lost 1 base and 4 bases, there was a span of 7 bases. From germline, CDR1 is SQVTM and CDR2 ANQGSEA. CDR3 bases: TGCAGCGTTGAAGGAACTATAGAGACCCAGTACTTC. Translated: CSVEGTIETQYF.

Details on this clonotype: Relative to the germline gene, one junction end is altered; a read error may explain this. The chain uses TRBV20-1 and TRBJ2-1; 9 nucleotides line up with TRBD2. The CDR3 has 18 amino acids. Germline V gene data show CDR1 as DFQATT and CDR2 as SNEGSKA (reference sequence). For the CDR3, the DNA is TGCTGTGCTAGAGATCTGTTCCCTAGCGGGATCTCCTACAATGAGCAGTTCTTC. It yields the protein CCARDLFPSGISYNEQFF.

This clonotype was counted many times. The chain links TRBV21-1 to TRBJ1-1. TRBV21-1 is a pseudogene. This CDR3 has 12 amino acids. As DNA, the CDR3 is TGTGCCAGCAGCAAAGATGAGGCTGAAGCTTTCTTT. As protein: CASSKDEAEAFF.

With respect to this clonotype: Germline is not matched at one junction end, which may reflect a read error. The chain links TRBV3-1 to TRBJ2-1; 8 nucleotides match TRBD2. The CDR3 totals 15 residues. The V gene's germline CDR1 is LGHDT and CDR2 YNNKEL (reference sequence). The CDR3 DNA reads as TGTGCCAGCGGACGGGCGGGAGGATCCTACAATGGGCAGTTCTTC. Protein product: CASGRAGGSYNGQFF.

The rearrangement links TRBV28 to TRBJ1-1, with no clear D. V shed 3 bases and J shed 0 bases, with 8 bases lying between them. This CDR3 comprises 14 residues. CDR1 MDHEN and CDR2 SYDVKM come from the germline V gene. The CDR3 region is CASSLVSMNTEAFF. CDR3 coding DNA: TGTGCCAGCAGTTTGGTGAGCATGAACACTGAAGCTTTCTTT.

The table lists this clonotype with many counts. V is TRBV29-1 and J is TRBJ2-5; 9 nucleotides line up with TRBD2. CDR3 length equals 12 residues. Unmatched junction bases numbered 4, after V lost 6 bases and J lost 5 bases. Germline assignment: CDR1 SQVTM and CDR2 ANQGSEA. CDR3 protein: CSVGTSRETQYF. CDR3 bases: TGCAGCGTGGGGACTAGCAGGGAGACCCAGTACTTC.

The table lists this clonotype with a few counts. The chain recombines TRBV20-1 with TRBJ2-1, with 7 bases aligning to TRBD1. With 6 bases clipped from V and 2 bases from J, the junction kept 10 bases outside the gene matches. Germline values: CDR1 DFQATT, CDR2 SNEGSKA (reference sequence). The CDR3 totals 15 residues. CDR3 residues: CSALPGQLTYNEQFF. The CDR3 DNA sequence: TGCAGTGCCCTACCGGGACAGCTTACCTACAATGAGCAGTTCTTC.

V usage is TRBV18 and J usage is TRBJ2-3, with 13 nucleotides matching TRBD2. CDR3 length: 21 amino acids. J lost 2 bases, V lost 0 bases, and 14 bases had no gene match. CDR1 is KGHSH, CDR2 LQKENI, per germline. The CDR3 is CASSPPTQPGLAGVFTDTQYF. DNA of the CDR3: TGTGCCAGCTCACCACCCACCCAGCCCGGACTAGCGGGAGTTTTCACAGATACGCAGTATTTT.

The rearrangement joins TRBV2 to TRBJ1-5, with 10 bases matching TRBD1. CDR1 SNHLY and CDR2 FYNNEI come from the germline V gene. This CDR3 is built from 16 residues. The V segment lost 5 bases and the J segment 9 bases; nucleotides outside the gene matches: 13. The CDR3 is CASSPGDRGFWAPQHF. The CDR3 region has the DNA TGTGCCAGCAGTCCCGGGGACAGGGGTTTCTGGGCGCCCCAGCATTTT.

This clonotype showed up just a few times. The chain carries TRBV20-1 and TRBJ2-1; unclear D gene. The germline V and J ends were trimmed by 0 bases and 0 bases, with 15 bases remaining between them. The CDR3 has 17 residues. CDR1 DFQATT and CDR2 SNEGSKA come from the germline V gene (reference sequence). CDR3 DNA sequence: TGCAGTGCTAGAGATCGAGATCGGCTGAGCTCCTACAATGAGCAGTTCTTC. Encoded protein: CSARDRDRLSSYNEQFF.

There are many counts of this clonotype. This rearrangement joins TRBV6-1 to TRBJ2-1; 11 nucleotides line up with TRBD2. CDR3 length: 17 amino acids. Germline-derived CDR1 and CDR2 are MNHNS and SASEGT. The ends lost 5 bases at V and 4 bases at J; junction bases unmatched: 10. The CDR3 region is CASSQPTSGIGYNEQFF. Here the CDR3 DNA reads TGTGCCAGCAGTCAACCGACTAGCGGGATAGGTTACAATGAGCAGTTCTTC.

This clonotype was counted only a few times. The V gene is TRBV5-1, the J gene TRBJ1-5, with D possibly TRBD1 on 5 matching bases. The CDR3 has 14 residues. The V gene's germline CDR1 is SGHRS and CDR2 YFSETQ. V was trimmed by 0 bases and J by 3 bases, leaving 7 bases between them. CDR3 coding DNA: TGCGCCAGCAGCTTGGGAGGGACCAATCAGCCCCAGCATTTT. Translated, it gives CASSLGGTNQPQHF.

V and J are TRBV6-5 and TRBJ2-7; D tentatively fits TRBD1 or TRBD2 (5 bases each). Trimming cost V 3 bases and J 5 bases, with 20 bases left between them. CDR3 length: 16 amino acids. Germline CDR1 is MNHEY and CDR2 is SVGAGI. For the CDR3, the DNA is TGTGCCAGCAGTTATCCGGGGCCTCCGTCCCCCCACGAGCAGTACTTC. Protein sequence: CASSYPGPPSPHEQYF.

The CDR3 DNA is TGTGCCAGCAGTTATATTACGGAAGACAATGAGCAGTTCTTC. This gives the protein CASSYITEDNEQFF. The V gene is TRBV6-2 or TRBV6-3, the J gene TRBJ2-1; no reliable D call. This CDR3 comprises 14 residues. Germline loops: CDR1 MNHEY, CDR2 SVGEGT. Trimming left V 3 bases short and J 5 bases short, with 11 bases between.

In this sample, this clonotype turned up a few times. The chain recombines TRBV4-2 with TRBJ2-5; 10 positions agree with TRBD1. The germline CDR1 and CDR2 sequences are LGHNA and YNFKEQ. The CDR3 consists of 17 residues. V gave up 0 bases and J gave up 5 bases; unmatched junction bases: 9. CDR3 DNA: TGTGCCAGCAGCCAAGAACCCGCGGGGACAGGGGAGGAGACCCAGTACTTC. This sequence encodes CASSQEPAGTGEETQYF.

The V gene is TRBV5-1, the J gene TRBJ2-1; D remains unclear. The CDR3 spans 15 residues. The V end was cut by 9 bases, the J end by 8 bases, with 24 bases between. The germline gives CDR1 SGHRS, CDR2 YFSETQ. CDR3 sequence reads: CATTEEWESIDEQFF. As DNA, the CDR3 is TGCGCCACCACCGAGGAGTGGGAATCCATCGATGAGCAGTTCTTC. Based on the CDR3 plus reference TRBV5-1 and TRBJ2-1, the full variable domain is KAGVTQTPRYLIKTRGQQVTLSCSPISGHRSVSWYQQTPGQGLQFLFEYFSETQRNKGNFPGRFSGRQFSNSRSEMNVSTLELGDSALYLCATTEEWESIDEQFFGPGTRLTVL.

This clonotype was seen repeatedly, ten times or more. The chain links TRBV6-2 or TRBV6-3 to TRBJ2-1, with 11 bases identical to TRBD2. Germline V gene lookup returns CDR1 MNHEY and CDR2 SVGEGT. The CDR3 loop spans 16 amino acids. The J segment lost 7 bases and the V segment lost 7 bases, leaving 12 bases of the junction unmatched. The CDR3 reads CASNTIAGGLRNEQFF. As DNA, the CDR3 is TGTGCCAGCAATACCATAGCGGGAGGGCTGAGGAATGAGCAGTTCTTC.

This clonotype came up a few times. The chain combines TRBV7-3 with TRBJ1-1; 8 nucleotides align to TRBD1. V was clipped by 3 bases and J by 7 bases; unmatched bases: 4. This CDR3 region has 13 residues. Germline V gene lookup returns CDR1 SGHTA and CDR2 FQGTGA. The CDR3 nucleotides are TGTGCCAGCAGCTTGGACAGGGATGATGAAGCTTTCTTT. It yields the protein CASSLDRDDEAFF.

This chain joins TRBV5-1 and TRBJ1-1, with D possibly TRBD1 on 6 matching bases. This CDR3 comprises 18 residues. Germline V gene lookup returns CDR1 SGHRS and CDR2 YFSETQ. V was pared by 1 base and J by 0 bases, with 19 bases between. CDR3 DNA sequence: TGCGCCAGCAGCTTGCAGGGCCAGGGGCCCGCAGTGAACACTGAAGCTTTCTTT. It specifies CASSLQGQGPAVNTEAFF.

This clonotype has ten or more counts. This sequence joins TRBV7-2 and TRBJ2-7; possibly TRBD1 for D (6 bases). Deletions cut 5 bases from V and 0 bases from J, with 14 bases between. Germline V lookup: CDR1 SGHTA, CDR2 FQGNSA. The CDR3 is 15 residues long. CDR3 in DNA: TGTGCCAGCAGCACTACAGGGAAGAGCTCCTACGAGCAGTACTTC. Protein sequence: CASSTTGKSSYEQYF. Using reference TRBV7-2 and TRBJ2-7 for the parts outside the CDR3, the full variable domain is GAGVSQSPSNKVTEKGKDVELRCDPISGHTALYWYRQSLGQGLEFLIYFQGNSAPDKSGLPSDRFSAERTGGSVSTLTIQRTQQEDSAVYLCASSTTGKSSYEQYFGPGTRLTVT.

The J gene is TRBJ1-1, the V gene TRBV20-1, with D perhaps matching TRBD1 (5 bases). V was shortened by 5 bases and J by 6 bases, with 16 bases between the two germline ends. CDR3 length: 13 residues. Germline assignment: CDR1 DFQATT and CDR2 SNEGSKA (reference sequence). The CDR3 DNA sequence: TGCAGTGCTCGGAGGGACCATCCATCTGAAGCTTTCTTT. Translated, it gives CSARRDHPSEAFF.

The chain links TRBV20-1 to TRBJ2-4, with D possibly matching TRBD2 (6 bases). The CDR3 has 15 residues. Germline values: CDR1 DFQATT, CDR2 SNEGSKA (reference sequence). V was clipped by 6 bases and J by 0 bases, with 15 bases between them. CDR3 region: CSALEGGIAKNIQYF. Here the CDR3 DNA reads TGCAGTGCCCTAGAGGGCGGGATAGCCAAAAACATTCAGTACTTC.

In this sample, this clonotype turned up many times. The chain combines TRBV7-9 with TRBJ1-1; D might be TRBD1 (5 bases). Germline-derived CDR1 and CDR2 are SEHNR and FQNEAQ (reference sequence). This CDR3 is built from 14 residues. Trimming shortened V by 5 bases and J by 4 bases, and 14 bases separated the two germline ends. The CDR3 DNA sequence: TGTGCCAGCAGCCTGGGACCTTCGGGCACTGAAGCTTTCTTT. Its protein product is CASSLGPSGTEAFF. Supplemented by reference TRBV7-9 and TRBJ1-1, the full variable domain reads DTGVSQNPRHKITKRGQNVTFRCDPISEHNRLYWYRQTLGQGPEFLTYFQNEAQLEKSRLLSDRFSAERPKGSFSTLEIQRTEQGDSAMYLCASSLGPSGTEAFFGQGTRLTVV.

V and J are TRBV11-2 and TRBJ2-1; D might be TRBD2 (6 bases). The V gene's germline CDR1 is SGHAT and CDR2 FQNNGV. CDR3 length equals 16 residues. V was cut by 4 bases and J by 4 bases, with 17 bases left in between. Written as DNA, the CDR3 is TGTGCCAGCAGCTCGCGTCCGGCTAGCGAATACAATGAGCAGTTCTTC. Translated: CASSSRPASEYNEQFF.

This clonotype has only one observation. V is TRBV12-3 or TRBV12-4 and J is TRBJ1-2; D ambiguous. CDR3 length: 13 amino acids. V lost 8 bases, J lost 8 bases, and 18 bases lay in between. The CDR3 DNA follows: TGTGCCAGCTTTCGACTTAGTTCCGACGGCTACACCTTC. Amino acids: CASFRLSSDGYTF.

V and J are TRBV5-1 and TRBJ2-3; the D gene is possibly TRBD1 (5 bases). CDR1 is SGHRS, CDR2 YFSETQ, per germline. V was shortened by 0 bases and J by 6 bases, with 11 bases between the two germline ends. The CDR3 loop spans 14 amino acids. CDR3 sequence: CASSLDPSGDTQYF. CDR3 DNA sequence: TGCGCCAGCAGCTTGGATCCCTCAGGGGATACGCAGTATTTT.

This clonotype was seen a handful of times. The chain links TRBV7-2 to TRBJ2-1; D is unresolved. There are 13 residues in the CDR3. The V end was cut by 2 bases, the J end by 6 bases, with 8 bases between. Germline loops: CDR1 SGHTA, CDR2 FQGNSA. This chain's CDR3 is CASSLIQSNEQFF. Here the CDR3 DNA reads TGTGCCAGCAGCTTAATACAGTCCAATGAGCAGTTCTTC. Drawing the rest from reference TRBV7-2 and TRBJ2-1, the complete variable domain is GAGVSQSPSNKVTEKGKDVELRCDPISGHTALYWYRQSLGQGLEFLIYFQGNSAPDKSGLPSDRFSAERTGGSVSTLTIQRTQQEDSAVYLCASSLIQSNEQFFGPGTRLTVL.